This note documents a single TCR beta chain sequence. Antigen specificity is unknown. The data stem from a study of identical twins. Findings and limits, study-wide: Out-of-frame alpha sequences common to twins were enriched for low generation probability.

The CDR3 sequence is 20 residues long. The germline gives CDR1 MDHEN, CDR2 SYDVKM. V trimming: 4 bases; J trimming: 3 bases; junction bases outside the gene matches: 16. It was template switching that added a universal primer site, and there were unique molecular identifiers on the cDNA. From the 5' RACE reads, TCRdb called clonotypes with MiXCR, one entry per CDR3 protein. The sample holds around 250,000 distinct CDR3 sequences, about 13% seen once. The sample was also linked to a second study, of yellow fever vaccine responses in identical twins.

What was sequenced was memory (CD45RO+) T cells sorted from blood. This chain joins TRBV28 and TRBJ2-1; the match to TRBD2 covers 12 bases. This TCR derives from a woman between 18 and 30 years old in good health. CDR3 DNA sequence: TGTGCCAGCAGTTCAACTAGCGGGGGGCGACTATACACCGACTACAATGAGCAGTTCTTC. Protein: CASSSTSGGRLYTDYNEQFF.